The sequence of this TCR beta chain was determined in a study of CD8+CD57+ T cells in acquired aplastic anemia. Study background: Mean yield of DNA from sorted CD4+ and CD8+ cells was 3 to 3.5 ug. Study observations and caveats: Approximately 28 CD8+ CDR3 sequences were shared between patients and controls. Between the patient and control groups, CD8+ Simpson's diversity did not differ significantly.

There are 9 residues in the CDR3. Germline CDR1 DFQATT, CDR2 SNEGSKA (reference sequence). The V gene lost 6 bases and the J gene lost 13 bases, with 10 bases spanning the gap. On this clonotype itself: Its antigen is unknown.

It was genomic DNA that served as the template for profiling TCR beta VDJ and CDR3. MiXCR, applied by TCRdb to the reads, yields one record per CDR3 protein. The sample holds over 150,000 distinct CDR3 sequences, less than 60% seen once. Whoever was chosen for sequencing had shown CD8+CD57+ cell expansion by flow cytometry. Among the patients, all had severe acquired aplastic anemia. The chain combines TRBV20-1 with TRBJ2-1; D is unresolved. The source is a human donor with aplastic anemia. The specimen sequenced was sorted CD4+, CD8+, or CD8+CD57+ T cells (not recorded which) from PBMCs. CDR3 DNA: TGCAGTGCCGAAACGGACCAGTTCTTC. This encodes CSAETDQFF.